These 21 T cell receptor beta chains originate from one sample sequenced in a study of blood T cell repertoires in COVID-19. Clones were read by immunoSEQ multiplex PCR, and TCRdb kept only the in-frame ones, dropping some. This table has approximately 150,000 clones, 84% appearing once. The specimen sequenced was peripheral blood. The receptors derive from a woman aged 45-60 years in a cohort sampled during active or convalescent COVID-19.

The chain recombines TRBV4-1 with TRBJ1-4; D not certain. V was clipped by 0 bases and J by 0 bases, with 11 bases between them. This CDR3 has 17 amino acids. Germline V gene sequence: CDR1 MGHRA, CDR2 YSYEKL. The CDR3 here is CASSQEVQEATNEKLFF. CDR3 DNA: TGCGCCAGCAGCCAAGAGGTCCAGGAAGCAACTAATGAAAAACTGTTTTTT.

CDR3 amino acids: CASSPGQGKNIQYF. The CDR3 coding sequence is TGTGCCAGCAGCCCGGGGCAGGGGAAAAACATTCAGTACTTC. J is TRBJ2-4 and V is TRBV7-3, with a possible D match to TRBD1 (6 bases). Germline lookup yields CDR1 SGHTA and CDR2 FQGTGA. CDR3 length: 14 amino acids. V lost 5 bases to trimming and J lost 4 bases, with 12 bases between them.

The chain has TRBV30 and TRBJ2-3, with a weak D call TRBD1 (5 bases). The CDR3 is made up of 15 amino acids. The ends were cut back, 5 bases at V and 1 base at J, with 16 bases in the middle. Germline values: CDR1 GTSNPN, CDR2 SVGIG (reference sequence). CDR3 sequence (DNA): TGTGCCTGGGACGTAGGGGCAACCCGCACAGATACGCAGTATTTT. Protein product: CAWDVGATRTDTQYF. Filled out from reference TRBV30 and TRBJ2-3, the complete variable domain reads SQTIHQWPATLVQPVGSPLSLECTVEGTSNPNLYWYRQAAGRGLQLLFYSVGIGQISSEVPQNLSASRPQDRQFILSSKKLLLSDSGFYLCAWDVGATRTDTQYFGPGTRLTVL.

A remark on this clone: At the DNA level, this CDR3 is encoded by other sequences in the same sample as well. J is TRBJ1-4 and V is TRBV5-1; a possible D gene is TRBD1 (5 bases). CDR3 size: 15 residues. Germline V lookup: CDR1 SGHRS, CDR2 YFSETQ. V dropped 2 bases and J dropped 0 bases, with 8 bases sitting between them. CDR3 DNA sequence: TGCGCCAGCAGCTTCCAGGGCGCAACTAATGAAAAACTGTTTTTT. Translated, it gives CASSFQGATNEKLFF.

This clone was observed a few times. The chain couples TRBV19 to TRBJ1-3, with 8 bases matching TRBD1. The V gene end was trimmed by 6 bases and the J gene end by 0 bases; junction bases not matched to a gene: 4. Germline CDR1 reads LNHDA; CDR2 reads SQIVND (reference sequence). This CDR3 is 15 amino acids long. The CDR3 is CASSRQGLSGNTIYF. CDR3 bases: TGTGCCAGTAGCAGACAGGGGCTCTCTGGAAACACCATATATTTT. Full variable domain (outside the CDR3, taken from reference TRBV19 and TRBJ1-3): DGGITQSPKYLFRKEGQNVTLSCEQNLNHDAMYWYRQDPGQGLRLIYYSQIVNDFQKGDIAEGYSVSREKKESFPLTVTSAQKNPTAFYLCASSRQGLSGNTIYFGEGSWLTVV.

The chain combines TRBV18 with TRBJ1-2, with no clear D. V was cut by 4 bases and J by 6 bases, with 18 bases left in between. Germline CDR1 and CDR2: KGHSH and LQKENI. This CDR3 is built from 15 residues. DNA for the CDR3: TGTGCCAGCTCACTCCTTTCGGGATTTCAGGATGGCTACACCTTC. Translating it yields CASSLLSGFQDGYTF.

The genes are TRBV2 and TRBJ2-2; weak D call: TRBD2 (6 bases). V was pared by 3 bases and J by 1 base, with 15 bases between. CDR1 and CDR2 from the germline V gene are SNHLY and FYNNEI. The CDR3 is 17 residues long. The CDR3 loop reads CASSDPRLVENTGELFF. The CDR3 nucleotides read TGTGCCAGCAGTGACCCAAGACTAGTGGAGAACACCGGGGAGCTGTTTTTT.

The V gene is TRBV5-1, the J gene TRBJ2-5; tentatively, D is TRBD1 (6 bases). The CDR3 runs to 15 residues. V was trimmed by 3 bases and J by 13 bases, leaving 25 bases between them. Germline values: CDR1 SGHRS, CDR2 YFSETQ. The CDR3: CASSSNQTEQGWRYF. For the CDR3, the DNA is TGCGCCAGCAGCTCAAACCAAACGGAACAGGGTTGGAGGTACTTC.

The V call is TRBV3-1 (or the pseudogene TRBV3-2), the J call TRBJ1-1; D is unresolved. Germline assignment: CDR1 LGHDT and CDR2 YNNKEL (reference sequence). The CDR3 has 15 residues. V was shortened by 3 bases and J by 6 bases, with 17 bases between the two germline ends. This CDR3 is CASSQRWENMAEAFF. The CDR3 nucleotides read TGTGCCAGCAGCCAGAGATGGGAGAACATGGCTGAAGCTTTCTTT.

The CDR3: CASRTGLARETQYF. In nucleotides, the CDR3 is TGTGCCAGCAGGACGGGACTAGCGAGGGAGACCCAGTACTTC. The chain couples TRBV6-5 to TRBJ2-5; 10 nucleotides match TRBD2. Per the germline V gene, CDR1 is MNHEY and CDR2 is SVGAGI. The CDR3 is 14 amino acids. Trimming took 6 bases from V and 5 from J; bases not matched to a gene: 6.

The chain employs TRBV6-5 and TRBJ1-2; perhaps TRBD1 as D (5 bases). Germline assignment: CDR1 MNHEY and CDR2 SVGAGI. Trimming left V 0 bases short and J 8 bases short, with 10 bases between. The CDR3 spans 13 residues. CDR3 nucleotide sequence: TGTGCCAGCAGTTACTCGTCGGGGGGAGGCTACACCTTC. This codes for CASSYSSGGGYTF.

CDR3 nucleotides: TGTGCCAGCAGCCGACAGGGCATGAACACTGAAGCTTTCTTT. This sequence encodes CASSRQGMNTEAFF. V usage is TRBV7-8 and J usage is TRBJ1-1; 7 nucleotides align to TRBD1. The germline V gene has CDR1 SGHVS and CDR2 FQNEAQ. The CDR3 extends over 14 amino acids. V lost 5 bases, J lost 0 bases, and 3 bases stayed unmatched.

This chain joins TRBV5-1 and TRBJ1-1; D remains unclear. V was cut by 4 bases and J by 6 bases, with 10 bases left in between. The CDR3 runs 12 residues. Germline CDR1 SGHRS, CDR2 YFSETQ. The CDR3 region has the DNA TGCGCCAGCAGCCCACCGAGTCCTGAAGCTTTCTTT. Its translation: CASSPPSPEAFF.

The CDR3 nucleotides read TGTGCCAGTAGTATAATGGGCGACAACACTGAAGCTTTCTTT. Its protein is CASSIMGDNTEAFF. The chain uses TRBV19 and TRBJ1-1; D uncertain. Trimming pared 2 bases from V and 2 bases from J, leaving 9 bases between. This CDR3 is 14 amino acids long. The germline CDR1 and CDR2 sequences are LNHDA and SQIVND (reference sequence).

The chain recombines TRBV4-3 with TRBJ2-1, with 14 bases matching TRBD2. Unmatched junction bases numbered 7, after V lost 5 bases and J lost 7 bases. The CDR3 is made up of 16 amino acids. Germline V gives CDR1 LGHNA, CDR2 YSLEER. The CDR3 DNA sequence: TGCGCCAGCAGCTCCTCCGGGACTAGCGGGGGTAATGAGCAGTTCTTC. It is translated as CASSSSGTSGGNEQFF.

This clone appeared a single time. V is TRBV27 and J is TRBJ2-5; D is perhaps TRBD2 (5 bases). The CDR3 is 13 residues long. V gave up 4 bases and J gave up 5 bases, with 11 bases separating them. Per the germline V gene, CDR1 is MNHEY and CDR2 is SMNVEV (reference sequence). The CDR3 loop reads CASSSLAMETQYF. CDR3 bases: TGTGCCAGCAGTTCCTTAGCGATGGAGACCCAGTACTTC.

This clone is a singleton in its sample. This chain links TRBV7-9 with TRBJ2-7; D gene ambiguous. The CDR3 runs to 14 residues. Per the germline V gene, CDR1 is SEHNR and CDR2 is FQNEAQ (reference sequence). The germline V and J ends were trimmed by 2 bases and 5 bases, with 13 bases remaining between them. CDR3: CASSLTGFSDEQYF. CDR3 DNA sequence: TGTGCCAGCAGCTTAACGGGTTTTTCGGACGAGCAGTACTTC.

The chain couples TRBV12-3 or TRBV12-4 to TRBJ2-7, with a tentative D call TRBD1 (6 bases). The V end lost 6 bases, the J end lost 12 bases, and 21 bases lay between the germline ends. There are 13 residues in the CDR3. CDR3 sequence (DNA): TGTGCCAGCAGGCTAAATCCCCCACAGGGAACGTACTTC. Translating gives CASRLNPPQGTYF.

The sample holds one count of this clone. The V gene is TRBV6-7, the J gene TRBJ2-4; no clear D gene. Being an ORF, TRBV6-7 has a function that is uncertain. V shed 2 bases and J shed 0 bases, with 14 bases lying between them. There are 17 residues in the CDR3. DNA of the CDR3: TGTGCCAGCAGTTACGTTGGCAGTCAGTTAGCCAAAAACATTCAGTACTTC. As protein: CASSYVGSQLAKNIQYF.

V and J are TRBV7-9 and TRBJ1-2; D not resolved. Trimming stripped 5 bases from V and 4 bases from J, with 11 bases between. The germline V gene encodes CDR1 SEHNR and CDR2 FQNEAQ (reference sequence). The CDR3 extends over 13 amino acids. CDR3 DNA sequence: TGTGCCAGCAGCCCCACAGCCCTCTATGGCTACACCTTC. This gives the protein CASSPTALYGYTF. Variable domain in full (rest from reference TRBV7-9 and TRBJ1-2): DTGVSQNPRHKITKRGQNVTFRCDPISEHNRLYWYRQTLGQGPEFLTYFQNEAQLEKSRLLSDRFSAERPKGSFSTLEIQRTEQGDSAMYLCASSPTALYGYTFGSGTRLTVV.

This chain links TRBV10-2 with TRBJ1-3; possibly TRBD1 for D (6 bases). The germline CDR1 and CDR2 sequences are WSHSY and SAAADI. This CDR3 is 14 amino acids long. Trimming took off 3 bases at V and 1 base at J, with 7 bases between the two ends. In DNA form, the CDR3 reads TGCGCCAGCAGTGACAGGGGATCTGGAAACACCATATATTTT. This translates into CASSDRGSGNTIYF.